These T cell receptor beta chains were read from a single sample in a study of CD4+ T cells in melanoma. Profiled with immunoSEQ multiplex PCR; TCRdb holds only in-frame clones, not every one. Of about 15,000 clones detected, 75% to 90% appear once; the ten largest clones hold 5.5% to 8%. The sequencing input was cells from a culture (not recorded whether cultured in vitro). Receptors originate from a human donor with melanoma. Each CDR3 is given with its conserved first and last residue. D genes are given only for firm matches. Rows give clone size only sometimes, using once, few, many, or a class for an expanded clone.

cdr3_nt | cdr3_aa | clone_size | d_call | j_call | v_call
TGTGCTAGCAGCCCCGGGTTAGCGGGGGCGCAAGAGACCCAGTACTTC | CASSPGLAGAQETQYF | - | TRBD2 | TRBJ2-5 | TRBV7-7
TGCGCCAGCAGCTTGGGGGCAGCGGGAGCTTCCCAAGAGACCCAGTACTTC | CASSLGAAGASQETQYF | - | TRBD2 | TRBJ2-5 | TRBV5-1
TGCAGCGCCCGGACCCAAAACAATGAGCAGTTCTTC | CSARTQNNEQFF | once | - | TRBJ2-1 | TRBV29-1
TGTGCCAGCAGTGAAAGTATGAGCTCTGGAAACACCATATATTTT | CASSESMSSGNTIYF | few | - | TRBJ1-3 | TRBV6-1
TGTGCCAGCAGCTTGGAAACAGCAGACTATGGCTACACCTTC | CASSLETADYGYTF | few | - | TRBJ1-2 | TRBV7-8
TGTGCCAGCAGCACCGGACAGGGGTACTATGGCTACACCTTC | CASSTGQGYYGYTF | - | TRBD1 | TRBJ1-2 | TRBV7-2
TGTGCCAGCAGCCAGGCGGCCTACGAGCAGTACTTC | CASSQAAYEQYF | - | - | TRBJ2-7 | TRBV2
TGTGCCAGCTCACCACCGGGGCTCCCTGAAGCTTTCTTT | CASSPPGLPEAFF | once | - | TRBJ1-1 | TRBV18
TGTGCCTGGAGGGACAGGGGTTATCGCTATGAGCAGTTCTTC | CAWRDRGYRYEQFF | - | TRBD1 | TRBJ2-1 | TRBV30
TGTGCCAGCAGCTTGGGGGGTAGGGGCAGGGTGGAGACCCAGTACTTC | CASSLGGRGRVETQYF | - | - | TRBJ2-5 | TRBV5-4
TGCAGCGCTGAGGGCTTGCAGGGGCCCGACTCTATTGAGCAGTTCTTC | CSAEGLQGPDSIEQFF | - | - | TRBJ2-1 | TRBV29-1
TGTGCCAGCAGTCCCGACTGGGGGGCCGGCAACGAGCAGTACTTC | CASSPDWGAGNEQYF | - | - | TRBJ2-7 | TRBV25-1
TGTGCCAGCTCACCCCTTAGCGGAGATTCCGAGCAGTACTTC | CASSPLSGDSEQYF | - | - | TRBJ2-7 | TRBV18
TGCAGCGTTGTGGGACTAGCGGTGGGGGAGACCCAGTACTTC | CSVVGLAVGETQYF | - | TRBD2 | TRBJ2-5 | TRBV29-1
TGTGCCAGCAGCATACAGGGGGCGGATCAGCCCCAGCATTTT | CASSIQGADQPQHF | - | TRBD1 | TRBJ1-5 | TRBV7-2
TGCGCCAGCAGCTCGACAGTCGTTTCGTTCTACGAGCAGTACTTC | CASSSTVVSFYEQYF | few | - | TRBJ2-7 | TRBV5-1
TGTGCCAGCAGCGCCCCGGGAACTAAATTTTATGGCTACACCTTC | CASSAPGTKFYGYTF | - | - | TRBJ1-2 | TRBV5-6
TGTGCCAGCAGTGAAGTCAGGGGGCGCGGGGAGCTGTTTTTT | CASSEVRGRGELFF | - | TRBD1 | TRBJ2-2 | TRBV6-1
TGTGCCAGTAGTATCTCCAGCGGGGGTGCCGGGGAGCTGTTTTTT | CASSISSGGAGELFF | few | TRBD2 | TRBJ2-2 | TRBV19
TGTGCCAGCATTAGACAGTTACAAGAGACCCAGTACTTC | CASIRQLQETQYF | - | - | TRBJ2-5 | TRBV2
TGTGCCATCAGTGACAGGGCTGACACCATATATTTT | CAISDRADTIYF | - | - | TRBJ1-3 | TRBV10-3
TGTGCCAGCAGTTTTCAAAATATGAACACTGAAGCTTTCTTT | CASSFQNMNTEAFF | - | - | TRBJ1-1 | TRBV28
TGCGCCAGCGGGACAGGGGGCGTCGGGACTGAAGCTTTCTTT | CASGTGGVGTEAFF | - | TRBD1 | TRBJ1-1 | TRBV10-1
TGTGCCAGCAAGGCACAGGGCCCGCGGGAGCAGTACTTC | CASKAQGPREQYF | - | - | TRBJ2-7 | TRBV27
TGTGCCAGCAGCTTAGTCGAGTTGGGGGCGCGGGGTTACGAGCAGTACTTC | CASSLVELGARGYEQYF | - | - | TRBJ2-7 | TRBV11-2
TGTGCCAGCGGCGACCAGCGGGGGGCTAGCACCTACGAGCAGTACTTC | CASGDQRGASTYEQYF | - | TRBD2 | TRBJ2-7 | TRBV5-4
TGCGCCAGCAGCCAACCACCTCAGGGCGTCTACGAGCAGTACTTC | CASSQPPQGVYEQYF | once | - | TRBJ2-7 | TRBV4-1
TGTGCCAGCAGTTTATCGCAGGGGAGAACAGATACGCAGTATTTT | CASSLSQGRTDTQYF | - | - | TRBJ2-3 | TRBV28
TGTGCCAGCAGCTTAACTGGACTTACCGGGGAGCTGTTTTTT | CASSLTGLTGELFF | few | - | TRBJ2-2 | TRBV7-3